This TCR beta chain was captured by sequencing in a study of CD8+ T cells in alopecia areata. Study context: Scoring of treated patients' severity used the percentage of affected scalp area. Study conclusions and caveats: Significant decreases in scalp clonality and expanded CD8+ clones followed tofacitinib treatment.

The CDR3 length is 15 residues. V lost 2 bases and J 7 bases, leaving 12 bases between the germline ends. CDR1 and CDR2 (germline): MNHNS, SASEGT. cDNA reverse transcribed from extracted RNA served as the sequencing template. Sequencing used immunoSEQ multiplex PCR; TCRdb keeps in-frame clones, though not all of them. This table holds fewer than 250,000 clones, approximately 67% found once. Comments on this clone: Its antigen is unknown.

Stated treatment: oral pan-JAK inhibitor, 5-10 mg twice daily. The chain combines TRBV6-1 with TRBJ1-6; perhaps TRBD1 as D (5 bases). The sequenced sample was CD4+ T cells sorted from blood, obtained around week 50, from a patient treated with tofacitinib. This TCR was sampled from a human donor with alopecia areata. As DNA, the CDR3 is TGTGCCAGCAGTGAAAGGAGTCAGGGAAATTCACCCCTCCACTTT. It codes for CASSERSQGNSPLHF.